This T cell receptor beta chain was documented in a study of shared clonotypes between healthy human individuals. With respect to this clone: As yet, its antigen is unknown.

Assay used: immunoSEQ multiplex PCR; TCRdb lists only in-frame clones, some missing. The sample has around 2.3 million clones, about 94% seen once. Overall study results and limits: The study's rarefaction showed incomplete sorted-subset sequencing despite large depth.

Sequenced: naive CD4+ T cells sorted from blood. The subset was: CD45RA+ positively selected. The clonotype was recovered from a man between 18 and 35 years old in good health.

CDR3 region: CASRTPGNTEAFF. CDR3 DNA: TGTGCCAGCCGAACGCCAGGAAACACTGAAGCTTTCTTT. The chain joins TRBV6-1 to TRBJ1-1, with D unclear. Germline V gene lookup returns CDR1 MNHNS and CDR2 SASEGT. V lost 8 bases and J lost 2, with 12 bases in between. The CDR3 length is 13 residues.